Presented here are 5 T cell receptor beta chains from one specimen sequenced in a study of molecular identifiers for immune sequencing clone quantification (dated by TCRdb to the late 2010s). Receptor libraries were prepared by PCR. Instrument used: Illumina HiSeq 4000. TCRdb trimmed the raw reads at Q25, called clones with MiXCR and kept productive beta chains. Duplicate CDR3 protein sequences are folded into a single record with the most common DNA and genes. The sample includes around 470,000 distinct CDR3 sequences, with 20% to 25% observed a single time. 0.7% to 1% of the sample belongs to the ten largest clones. Sequencing used naive CD8+ T cells from blood, with Jurkat cell RNA spiked in. The sample's cell subset or site label, in plain terms: FACS-sorted CD8+CD4-CCR7+CD45RA+ naive T cells. Receptor source: a human donor in good health. Some libraries in this study had Jurkat cell RNA spiked in.

Regarding this clonotype: A far larger clone is only one base removed, so a read error is likely. The V call is TRBV12-3 or TRBV12-4, the J call TRBJ1-1; perhaps TRBD1 as D (5 bases). There are 14 residues in the CDR3. V lost 0 bases to trimming and J lost 3 bases, with 8 bases between them. CDR3 sequence reads: CASSLAGVDTEAFF. CDR3 bases: TGTGCCAGCAGTTTAGCAGGGGTGGACACTGAAGCTTTCTTT.

This clonotype was found a few times. The J gene is TRBJ2-1, the V gene TRBV28; 7 bases are shared with TRBD2. Trimming cost V 2 bases and J 10 bases; bases outside gene matches: 8. The germline V gene has CDR1 MDHEN and CDR2 SYDVKM. The length of the CDR3 is 14 residues. CDR3 sequence: CASSLMVAGGEQFF. The DNA for the CDR3 is TGTGCCAGCAGTTTAATGGTAGCGGGCGGCGAGCAGTTCTTC.

This clonotype showed up just a few times. The chain is built from TRBV30 and TRBJ2-5; D not resolved. Trimming removed 0 bases at V and 1 base at J, with 9 bases between. The CDR3 length is 14 residues. Germline lookup yields CDR1 GTSNPN and CDR2 SVGIG (reference sequence). Here the CDR3 reads CAWSVMSVQETQYF. CDR3 DNA sequence: TGTGCCTGGAGTGTAATGTCAGTCCAAGAGACCCAGTACTTC.

This clonotype occurred a few times. The V and J genes are TRBV19 and TRBJ1-1; D is uncertain. The V gene's germline CDR1 is LNHDA and CDR2 SQIVND (reference sequence). There are 15 residues in the CDR3. Trimming shortened V by 3 bases and J by 1 base, and 12 bases separated the two germline ends. The CDR3 region has the DNA TGTGCCAGTAGTATTAATTCAGCGTCGAACACTGAAGCTTTCTTT. This encodes CASSINSASNTEAFF.

A word on this clonotype: One base away lies a much larger clone, so this may be a sequencing read error. The V gene is TRBV27, the J gene TRBJ1-5, with D uncertain. Germline loops: CDR1 MNHEY, CDR2 SMNVEV (reference sequence). Between the trimmed V and J ends, which lost 5 bases and 2 bases, there was a span of 16 bases. This CDR3 spans 16 amino acids. The chain's CDR3 is CASSPKAVYGNQPQHF. The DNA for the CDR3 is TGTGCCAGCAGTCCGAAGGCGGTCTATGGCAATCAGCCCCAGCATTTT.